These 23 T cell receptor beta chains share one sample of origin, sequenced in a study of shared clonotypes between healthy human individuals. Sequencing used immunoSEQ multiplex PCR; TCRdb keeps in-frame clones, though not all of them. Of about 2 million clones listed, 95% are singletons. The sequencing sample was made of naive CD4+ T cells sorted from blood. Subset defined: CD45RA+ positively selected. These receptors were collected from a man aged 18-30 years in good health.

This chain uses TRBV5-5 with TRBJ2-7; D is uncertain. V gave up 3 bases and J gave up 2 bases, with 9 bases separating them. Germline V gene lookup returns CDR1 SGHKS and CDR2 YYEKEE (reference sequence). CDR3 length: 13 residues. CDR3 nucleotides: TGTGCCAGCAGCTCGTACGATACCTACGAGCAGTACTTC. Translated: CASSSYDTYEQYF.

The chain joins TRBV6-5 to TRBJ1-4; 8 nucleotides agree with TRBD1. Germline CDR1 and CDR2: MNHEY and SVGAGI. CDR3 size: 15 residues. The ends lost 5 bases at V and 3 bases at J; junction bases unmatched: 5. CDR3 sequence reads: CASSATGAANEKLFF. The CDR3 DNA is TGTGCCAGCAGTGCGACAGGGGCCGCTAATGAAAAACTGTTTTTT.

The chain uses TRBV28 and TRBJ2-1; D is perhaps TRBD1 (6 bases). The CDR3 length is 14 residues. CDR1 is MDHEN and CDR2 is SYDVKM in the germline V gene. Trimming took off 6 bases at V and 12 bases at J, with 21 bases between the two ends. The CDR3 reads CASSPPTPARGQFF. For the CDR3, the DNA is TGTGCCAGCAGCCCACCCACCCCGGCCAGGGGGCAGTTCTTC.

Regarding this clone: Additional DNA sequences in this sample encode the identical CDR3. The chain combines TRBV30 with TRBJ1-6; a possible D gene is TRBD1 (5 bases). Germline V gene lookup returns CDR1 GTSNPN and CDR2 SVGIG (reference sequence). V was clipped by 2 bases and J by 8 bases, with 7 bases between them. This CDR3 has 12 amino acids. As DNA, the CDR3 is TGTGCCTGGAGTCGAGGGGATTCACCCCTCCACTTT. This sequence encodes CAWSRGDSPLHF.

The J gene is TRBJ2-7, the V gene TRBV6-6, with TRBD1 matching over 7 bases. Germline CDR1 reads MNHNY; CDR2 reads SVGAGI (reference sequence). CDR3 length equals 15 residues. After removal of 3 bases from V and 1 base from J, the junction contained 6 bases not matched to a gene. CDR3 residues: CASSYSPGQSYEQYF. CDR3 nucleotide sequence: TGTGCCAGCAGTTATTCTCCGGGACAGTCCTACGAGCAGTACTTC.

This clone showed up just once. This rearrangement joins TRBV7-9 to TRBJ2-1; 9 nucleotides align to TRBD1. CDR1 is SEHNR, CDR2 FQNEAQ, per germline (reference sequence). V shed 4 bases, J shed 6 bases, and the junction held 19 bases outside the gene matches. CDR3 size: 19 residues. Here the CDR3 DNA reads TGTGCCAGCAGCTCCGGATACAGGGGGCGAAAGGACAACAGCAATGAGCAGTTCTTC. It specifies CASSSGYRGRKDNSNEQFF.

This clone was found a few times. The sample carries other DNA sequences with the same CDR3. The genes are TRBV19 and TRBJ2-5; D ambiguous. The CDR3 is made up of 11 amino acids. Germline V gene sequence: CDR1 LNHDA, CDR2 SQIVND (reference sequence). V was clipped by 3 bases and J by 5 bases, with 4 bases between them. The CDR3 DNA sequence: TGTGCCAGTAGTATTGCGGAGACCCAGTACTTC. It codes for CASSIAETQYF.

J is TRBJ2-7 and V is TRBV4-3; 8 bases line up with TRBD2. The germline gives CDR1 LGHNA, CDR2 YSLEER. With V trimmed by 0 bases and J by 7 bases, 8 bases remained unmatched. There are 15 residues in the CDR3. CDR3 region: CASSQDWPIAGEQYF. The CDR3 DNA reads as TGCGCCAGCAGCCAAGATTGGCCAATAGCGGGGGAGCAGTACTTC.

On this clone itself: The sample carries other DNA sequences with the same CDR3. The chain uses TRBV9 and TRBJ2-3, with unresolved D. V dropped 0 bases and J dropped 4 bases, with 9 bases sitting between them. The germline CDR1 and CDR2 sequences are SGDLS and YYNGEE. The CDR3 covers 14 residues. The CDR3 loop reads CASSVVPGADTQYF. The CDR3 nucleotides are TGTGCCAGCAGCGTAGTTCCCGGAGCAGATACGCAGTATTTT.

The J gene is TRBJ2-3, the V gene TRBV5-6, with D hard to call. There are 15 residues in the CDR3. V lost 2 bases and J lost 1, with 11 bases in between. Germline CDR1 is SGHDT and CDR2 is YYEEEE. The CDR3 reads CASSFQRSGTDTQYF. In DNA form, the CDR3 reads TGTGCCAGCAGCTTCCAGAGGTCTGGCACAGATACGCAGTATTTT.

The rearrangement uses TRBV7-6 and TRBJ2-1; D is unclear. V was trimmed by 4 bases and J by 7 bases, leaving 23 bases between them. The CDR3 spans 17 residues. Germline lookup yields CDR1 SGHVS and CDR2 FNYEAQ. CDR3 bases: TGTGCCAGCAGCTCCGCATCCCTCGCGGCGGTGGGGAATGAGCAGTTCTTC. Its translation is CASSSASLAAVGNEQFF.

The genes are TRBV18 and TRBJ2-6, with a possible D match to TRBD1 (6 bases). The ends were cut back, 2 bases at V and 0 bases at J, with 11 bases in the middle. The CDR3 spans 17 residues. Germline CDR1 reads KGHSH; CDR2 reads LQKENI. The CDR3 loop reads CASSPTGPFSGANVLTF. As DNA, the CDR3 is TGTGCCAGCTCACCAACAGGGCCCTTCTCTGGGGCCAACGTCCTGACTTTC.

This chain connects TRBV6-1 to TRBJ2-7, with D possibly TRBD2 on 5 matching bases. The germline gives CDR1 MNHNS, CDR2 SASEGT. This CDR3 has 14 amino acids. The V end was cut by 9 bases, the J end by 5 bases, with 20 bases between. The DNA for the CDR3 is TGTGCCAGTCTAACCCGGGATCAAGGACACGAGCAGTACTTC. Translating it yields CASLTRDQGHEQYF.

This CDR3 reads CASSYSFGGQQKLFF. In DNA form, the CDR3 reads TGTGCCAGCAGTTACTCCTTCGGGGGGCAGCAAAAACTGTTTTTT. J is TRBJ1-4 and V is TRBV6-5; weak D call: TRBD1 (6 bases). Germline V gene sequence: CDR1 MNHEY, CDR2 SVGAGI. The CDR3 spans 15 residues. Trimming stripped 0 bases from V and 9 bases from J, with 14 bases between.

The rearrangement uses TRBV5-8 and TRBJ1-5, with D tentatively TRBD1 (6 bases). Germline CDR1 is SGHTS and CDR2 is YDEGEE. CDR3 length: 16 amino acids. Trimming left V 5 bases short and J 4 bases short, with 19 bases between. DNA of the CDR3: TGTGCCAGCAGTCCCATACAGGGATCGGGGAATCAGCCCCAGCATTTT. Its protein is CASSPIQGSGNQPQHF.

In DNA form, the CDR3 reads TGTGCCAGCAGCTCAGGGGTAGTTGAAGCTTTCTTT. Amino acids: CASSSGVVEAFF. J is TRBJ1-1 and V is TRBV6-5; D may be TRBD1 (6 bases). The CDR3 is 12 residues long. V was pared by 6 bases and J by 7 bases, with 12 bases between. Looked up from germline, CDR1 is MNHEY and CDR2 is SVGAGI.

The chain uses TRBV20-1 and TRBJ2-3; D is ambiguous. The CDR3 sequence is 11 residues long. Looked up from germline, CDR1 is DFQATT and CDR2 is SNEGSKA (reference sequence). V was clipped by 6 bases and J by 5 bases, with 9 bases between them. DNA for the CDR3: TGCAGTGCCCTCTCTAAAGATACGCAGTATTTT. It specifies CSALSKDTQYF.

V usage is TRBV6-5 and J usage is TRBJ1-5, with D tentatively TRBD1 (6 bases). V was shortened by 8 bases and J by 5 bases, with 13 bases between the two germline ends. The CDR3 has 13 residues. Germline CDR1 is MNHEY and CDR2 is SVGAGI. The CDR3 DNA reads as TGTGCCAGCGGAAGGGGGTCTGATCAGCCCCAGCATTTT. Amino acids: CASGRGSDQPQHF.

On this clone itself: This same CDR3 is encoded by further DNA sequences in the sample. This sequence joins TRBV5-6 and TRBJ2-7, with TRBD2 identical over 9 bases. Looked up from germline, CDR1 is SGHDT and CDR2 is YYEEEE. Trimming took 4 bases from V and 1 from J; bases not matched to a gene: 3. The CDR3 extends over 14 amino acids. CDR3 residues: CASSLTSGSYEQYF. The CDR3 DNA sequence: TGTGCCAGCAGCCTGACTAGCGGTTCCTACGAGCAGTACTTC. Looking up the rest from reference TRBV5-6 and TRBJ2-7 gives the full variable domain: DAGVTQSPTHLIKTRGQQVTLRCSPKSGHDTVSWYQQALGQGPQFIFQYYEEEERQRGNFPDRFSGHQFPNYSSELNVNALLLGDSALYLCASSLTSGSYEQYFGPGTRLTVT.

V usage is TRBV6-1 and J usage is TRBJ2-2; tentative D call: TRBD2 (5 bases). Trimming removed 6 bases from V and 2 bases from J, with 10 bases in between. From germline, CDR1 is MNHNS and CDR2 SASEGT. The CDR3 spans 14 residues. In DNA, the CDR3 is TGTGCCAGCAGGAATGAGGGAAACACCGGGGAGCTGTTTTTT. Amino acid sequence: CASRNEGNTGELFF.

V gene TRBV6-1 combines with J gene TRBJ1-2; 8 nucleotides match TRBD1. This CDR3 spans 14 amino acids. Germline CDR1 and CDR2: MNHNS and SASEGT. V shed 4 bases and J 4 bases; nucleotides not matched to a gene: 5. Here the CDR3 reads CASSADRDRYGYTF. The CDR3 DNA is TGTGCCAGCAGTGCGGACAGGGATCGCTATGGCTACACCTTC.

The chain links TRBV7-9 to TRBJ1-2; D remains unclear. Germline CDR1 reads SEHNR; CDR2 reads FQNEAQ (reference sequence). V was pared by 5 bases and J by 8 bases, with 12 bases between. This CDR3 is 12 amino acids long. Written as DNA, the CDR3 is TGTGCCAGCAGCCTAATTTTCCGGGGCTACACCTTC. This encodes CASSLIFRGYTF.

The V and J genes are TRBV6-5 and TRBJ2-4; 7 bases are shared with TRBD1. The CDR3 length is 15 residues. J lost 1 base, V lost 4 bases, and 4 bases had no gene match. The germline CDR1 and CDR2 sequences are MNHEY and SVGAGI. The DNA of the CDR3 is TGTGCCAGCAGTTCCCTAGGGGGCGCCAAAAACATTCAGTACTTC. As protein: CASSSLGGAKNIQYF.